The 21 T cell receptor beta chains listed next were all sequenced from one sample in a study of blood T cells in healthy people across ages. A second PCR of roughly 6 to 12 cycles used a sample-barcoded 5' primer and a J-beta primer mix. TCRdb used MiXCR to reprocess the 5' RACE reads, holding one entry per CDR3 protein. The table lists 760,000 or so distinct CDR3 sequences, around 25% of them singletons. These data also formed part of another study, on T cells of mothers and their children.

The sample was blood. The receptors originated from a boy aged 5-17 years in good health.

The chain is built from TRBV20-1 and TRBJ2-1, with a weak D call TRBD2 (5 bases). The V end lost 5 bases, the J end lost 3 bases, and 14 bases lay between the germline ends. The CDR3 spans 14 residues. Germline CDR1 DFQATT, CDR2 SNEGSKA (reference sequence). The CDR3 protein is CSAVGREGYNEQFF. CDR3 bases: TGCAGTGCTGTCGGGCGAGAGGGCTACAATGAGCAGTTCTTC.

The J gene is TRBJ2-7, the V gene TRBV6-6; 7 nucleotides line up with TRBD2. The CDR3 extends over 13 amino acids. Trimming removed 7 bases from V and 6 bases from J; junction bases left unmatched: 9. Germline CDR1 and CDR2: MNHNY and SVGAGI (reference sequence). CDR3 in DNA: TGTGCCAGCAACCCAACTAGCGCCAGCGAGCAGTACTTC. It codes for CASNPTSASEQYF.

This clonotype was seen more than once but under ten times. This sequence joins TRBV20-1 and TRBJ2-5, with TRBD2 matching 10 bases. The J call may be wrong; the DNA end is better matched by TRBJ2-7. CDR3 length: 16 residues. Looked up from germline, CDR1 is DFQATT and CDR2 is SNEGSKA (reference sequence). CDR3 region: CSARALLAGATYEQYF. DNA for the CDR3: TGCAGTGCTAGAGCACTCCTAGCGGGAGCTACCTACGAGCAGTACTTC.

In this sample, this clonotype turned up a few times. The chain combines TRBV29-1 with TRBJ2-3, with a weak D call TRBD2 (5 bases). Looked up from germline, CDR1 is SQVTM and CDR2 is ANQGSEA. This CDR3 spans 13 amino acids. The V end was cut by 6 bases, the J end by 4 bases, with 14 bases between. In nucleotides, the CDR3 is TGCAGCGTGAAGGGCCTAGCCCCAGATACGCAGTATTTT. This gives the protein CSVKGLAPDTQYF.

The J gene is TRBJ2-5, the V gene TRBV28; 8 nucleotides line up with TRBD2. Unmatched junction bases numbered 6, after V lost 2 bases and J lost 4 bases. Germline V gene lookup returns CDR1 MDHEN and CDR2 SYDVKM. This CDR3 has 15 amino acids. CDR3: CASSLPAGVGETQYF. CDR3 nucleotides: TGTGCCAGCAGTTTACCAGCGGGAGTAGGAGAGACCCAGTACTTC.

J is TRBJ2-7 and V is TRBV2; D remains ambiguous. V was shortened by 1 base and J by 5 bases, with 15 bases between the two germline ends. This CDR3 contains 15 residues. The germline V gene has CDR1 SNHLY and CDR2 FYNNEI. CDR3 sequence: CASSEVGKLGHEQYF. The CDR3 nucleotides are TGTGCCAGCAGTGAAGTTGGCAAGCTGGGCCACGAGCAGTACTTC.

The rearrangement joins TRBV12-3 or TRBV12-4 to TRBJ2-1, with D possibly TRBD2 on 5 matching bases. V lost 2 bases, J lost 3 bases, and 14 bases lay in between. The CDR3 has 16 amino acids. The CDR3 loop is CASSLSPTGFYNEQFF. The CDR3 DNA sequence: TGTGCCAGCAGTTTATCCCCCACGGGATTCTACAATGAGCAGTTCTTC.

This clonotype has a count of ten or more. CDR3: CASSSSNTGELFF. The CDR3 DNA reads TGTGCCAGCAGCTCCTCGAACACCGGGGAGCTGTTTTTT. The V and J genes are TRBV7-2 and TRBJ2-2, with D unresolved. Germline CDR1 SGHTA, CDR2 FQGNSA. V was pared by 4 bases and J by 0 bases, with 3 bases between. CDR3 length equals 13 residues. Full variable domain (remainder filled in from reference TRBV7-2 and TRBJ2-2): GAGVSQSPSNKVTEKGKDVELRCDPISGHTALYWYRQSLGQGLEFLIYFQGNSAPDKSGLPSDRFSAERTGGSVSTLTIQRTQQEDSAVYLCASSSSNTGELFFGEGSRLTVL.

This clonotype was recorded a few times. The chain's CDR3 is CASSPAPGDEQFF. The CDR3 coding sequence is TGTGCCAGCAGCCCCGCCCCAGGGGACGAGCAGTTCTTC. J is TRBJ2-1 and V is TRBV7-2; D possibly corresponds to TRBD1 (6 bases). The CDR3 has 13 amino acids. Germline-derived CDR1 and CDR2 are SGHTA and FQGNSA. Trimming pared 5 bases from V and 10 bases from J, leaving 15 bases between.

The CDR3 reads CASSSTDYYGYTF. The CDR3 nucleotides read TGTGCCAGCAGTTCGACAGATTACTATGGCTACACCTTC. This sequence joins TRBV6-6 and TRBJ1-2; TRBD1 might be the D (5 bases). Trimming removed 4 bases at V and 3 bases at J, with 9 bases between. From germline, CDR1 is MNHNY and CDR2 SVGAGI (reference sequence). CDR3 length: 13 amino acids.

This rearrangement joins TRBV29-1 to TRBJ2-1; 11 nucleotides line up with TRBD2. There are 16 residues in the CDR3. Per germline, CDR1 SQVTM and CDR2 ANQGSEA. The ends lost 7 bases at V and 7 bases at J; junction bases unmatched: 15. This CDR3 is CSARDSGRASGNEQFF. The DNA of the CDR3 is TGCAGCGCCAGAGATAGCGGGAGGGCCTCGGGTAATGAGCAGTTCTTC.

Of note for this clonotype: As the CDR3 is not closed by the conserved phenylalanine or tryptophan, this likely results from a read error. J is TRBJ2-7 and V is TRBV20-1; 7 bases are a match to TRBD2. The CDR3 runs 15 residues. Germline trimming cut 0 bases from V and 2 bases from J; bases unmatched to any gene: 7. Germline assignment: CDR1 DFQATT and CDR2 SNEGSKA (reference sequence). The CDR3 DNA follows: TGCAGTGCTAGAGATCCAGAAGGGAGGGCCTACGAGCAGTACCTC. Amino acids: CSARDPEGRAYEQYL.

In this sample, this clonotype turned up a few times. This chain uses TRBV7-9 with TRBJ1-5, with D perhaps matching TRBD1 (6 bases). This CDR3 contains 16 residues. The V and J ends lost 1 base and 5 bases respectively, with 15 bases between them. Germline V lookup: CDR1 SEHNR, CDR2 FQNEAQ (reference sequence). CDR3 residues: CASSLVSGAEHQPQHF. The CDR3, as DNA: TGTGCCAGCAGCTTAGTATCGGGGGCTGAGCATCAGCCCCAGCATTTT. Supplemented by reference TRBV7-9 and TRBJ1-5, the full variable domain reads DTGVSQNPRHKITKRGQNVTFRCDPISEHNRLYWYRQTLGQGPEFLTYFQNEAQLEKSRLLSDRFSAERPKGSFSTLEIQRTEQGDSAMYLCASSLVSGAEHQPQHFGDGTRLSIL.

This clonotype occurred a few times. V gene TRBV11-2 combines with J gene TRBJ1-4; tentatively, D is TRBD1 (6 bases). In germline, CDR1 is SGHAT, CDR2 FQNNGV. The germline V and J ends were trimmed by 5 bases and 4 bases, with 17 bases remaining between them. The CDR3 length is 16 residues. The CDR3 coding sequence is TGTGCCAGCAGCCACGGACAGAAGGGGGTTAATGAAAAACTGTTTTTT. Translation gives CASSHGQKGVNEKLFF.

This clonotype was seen only a few times. This rearrangement joins TRBV4-1 to TRBJ2-5; D unclear. V lost 0 bases and J lost 1, with 6 bases in between. The CDR3 has 14 residues. The germline gives CDR1 MGHRA, CDR2 YSYEKL. The CDR3 nucleotides read TGCGCCAGCAGCCAAGATATGTTCCAAGAGACCCAGTACTTC. It is translated as CASSQDMFQETQYF.

The table lists this clonotype with many counts. V and J are TRBV2 and TRBJ2-5; D is ambiguous. Trimming stripped 8 bases from V and 1 base from J, with 8 bases between. The CDR3 covers 12 residues. The V gene's germline CDR1 is SNHLY and CDR2 FYNNEI. CDR3 DNA sequence: TGTGCCAGCGGTACAGTCCAAGAGACCCAGTACTTC. Residues: CASGTVQETQYF.

Only a few counts were recorded for this clonotype. This chain joins TRBV28 and TRBJ2-4; D remains ambiguous. Looked up from germline, CDR1 is MDHEN and CDR2 is SYDVKM. The CDR3 spans 15 residues. V was trimmed by 3 bases and J by 0 bases, leaving 9 bases between them. In nucleotides, the CDR3 is TGTGCCAGCAGTTTTAGGGTTTTAGCCAAAAACATTCAGTACTTC. This encodes CASSFRVLAKNIQYF.

The chain combines TRBV12-3 or TRBV12-4 with TRBJ2-3; 10 positions match TRBD2. The J segment lost 6 bases and the V segment lost 3 bases, leaving 21 bases of the junction unmatched. This CDR3 contains 20 residues. The CDR3 reads CASSFPATGASGSQPDTQYF. CDR3 coding DNA: TGTGCCAGCAGTTTTCCCGCGACAGGGGCTAGCGGGAGCCAGCCGGATACGCAGTATTTT.

V and J are TRBV7-2 and TRBJ2-3; 9 positions agree with TRBD2. This CDR3 is 16 amino acids long. CDR1 is SGHTA and CDR2 is FQGNSA in the germline V gene. Trimming took 0 bases from V and 2 from J; bases not matched to a gene: 3. The CDR3 DNA sequence: TGTGCCAGCAGCTTAGCGCAGCGGGGGGCCACAGATACGCAGTATTTT. Translation gives CASSLAQRGATDTQYF.

The V call is TRBV28, the J call TRBJ2-5; perhaps TRBD2 as D (6 bases). The J call may be incorrect, as the DNA end agrees better with TRBJ2-1. The germline V gene has CDR1 MDHEN and CDR2 SYDVKM. The length of the CDR3 is 14 residues. CDR3 DNA: TGTGCCAGCAGTGTGGGCGGGAACGGCGATGAGCAGTTCTTC. Amino acid sequence: CASSVGGNGDEQFF.

The chain has TRBV10-3 and TRBJ2-1; 8 bases are shared with TRBD1. CDR1 and CDR2 (germline): ENHRY, SYGVKD. After removal of 4 bases from V and 6 bases from J, the junction contained 5 bases not matched to a gene. This CDR3 has 14 residues. This chain's CDR3 is CAISVSGGLNEQFF. CDR3 in DNA: TGTGCCATCAGTGTGTCAGGGGGCCTCAATGAGCAGTTCTTC.